This entry lists 22 T cell receptor beta chains sequenced from one sample in a study of human T cells and chemical hapten exposure. Regarding time point: pre-sensitization, week 0. The treatment is: therapeutic diphenylcyclopropenone sensitization with weekly scalp DPC. Via MiXCR, TCRdb re-called the RACE reads, giving one row per CDR3 protein. The top ten hold 14% of the sample, which has approximately 52,000 distinct CDR3 sequences, 8.5% to 10% seen once. This material consisted of whole blood, taken in connection with sensitization to the hapten diphenylcyclopropenone (DPC). These receptors were taken from a woman aged 40 to 49 with alopecia areata. Some clones in this sample may be carry-over from other donors' samples.

In this sample, this clonotype turned up many times. V usage is TRBV20-1 and J usage is TRBJ2-3; TRBD2 aligns across 11 bases. From germline, CDR1 is DFQATT and CDR2 SNEGSKA (reference sequence). The CDR3 contains 16 residues. V lost 5 bases, J lost 3 bases, and 10 bases stayed unmatched. The CDR3 is CSALPGTSGNTDTQYF. As DNA, the CDR3 is TGCAGTGCTCTACCCGGGACTAGCGGAAATACAGATACGCAGTATTTT.

This clonotype was recorded a few times. The chain employs TRBV4-3 and TRBJ2-6, with D unresolved. Germline CDR1 is LGHNA and CDR2 is YSLEER. V gave up 0 bases and J gave up 0 bases, with 6 bases separating them. This CDR3 is 16 amino acids long. The CDR3 DNA sequence: TGCGCCAGCAGCCAAGAAGGGCCCTCTGGGGCCAACGTCCTGACTTTC. It is translated as CASSQEGPSGANVLTF.

At least ten counts were recorded for this clonotype. J is TRBJ1-4 and V is TRBV15, with 7 bases aligning to TRBD1. CDR1 is LNHNV and CDR2 is YYDKDF in the germline V gene (reference sequence). The CDR3 has 14 residues. The trim removed 5 bases at V and 8 bases at J, leaving 8 bases unmatched. The CDR3 region has the DNA TGTGCCACCAGCTTTGACAGGGATTGGGAAAAACTGTTTTTT. It codes for CATSFDRDWEKLFF.

The chain recombines TRBV20-1 with TRBJ2-5; TRBD2 agrees at 9 bases. The germline CDR1 and CDR2 sequences are DFQATT and SNEGSKA (reference sequence). This CDR3 is built from 14 residues. DNA of the CDR3: TGCAGCCCACTAGGCGGGGGGGCAAAAGAGACCCAGTACTTC. It translates to CSPLGGGAKETQYF.

In its sample, this clonotype was seen many times. The chain is built from TRBV6-2 or TRBV6-3 and TRBJ2-3; unclear D gene. Per germline, CDR1 MNHEY and CDR2 SVGEGT. The CDR3 spans 15 residues. Between the trimmed V and J ends, which lost 6 bases and 6 bases, there was a span of 19 bases. The CDR3 DNA is TGTGCCAGCAGCTGGGTGGAAGCGCTGTCTGATACGCAGTATTTT. Amino acid sequence: CASSWVEALSDTQYF.

The chain links TRBV11-1 to TRBJ2-5, with TRBD2 matching over 14 bases. The CDR3 runs to 15 residues. Unmatched junction bases numbered 2, after V lost 6 bases and J lost 2 bases. CDR1 and CDR2 from the germline V gene are SGHAT and FQDESV (reference sequence). CDR3: CASRRTSGGQETQYF. CDR3 coding DNA: TGTGCCAGCAGGCGGACTAGCGGGGGGCAAGAGACCCAGTACTTC.

This clonotype appeared many times. The chain links TRBV27 to TRBJ1-5, with D maybe TRBD1 (6 bases). The germline CDR1 and CDR2 sequences are MNHEY and SMNVEV (reference sequence). The V gene lost 5 bases and the J gene lost 2 bases, with 22 bases spanning the gap. The CDR3 consists of 18 residues. The CDR3 nucleotides read TGTGCCAGCAGTCCCCTGACAGGCTATCTACAGGGCAATCAGCCCCAGCATTTT. Translating gives CASSPLTGYLQGNQPQHF.

This clonotype showed up just once. A much larger clone lies a single base off, so this may be a read error. The gene calls are TRBV7-2 and TRBJ2-3; TRBD1 is a possible D gene (5 bases). Germline CDR1 is SGHTA and CDR2 is FQGNSA. The CDR3 consists of 15 residues. The ends were cut back, 8 bases at V and 0 bases at J, with 15 bases in the middle. The CDR3 DNA follows: TGTGCCAGCGCACCTGCAGGGAAGAGCACAGATACGCAGTATTTT. Translating gives CASAPAGKSTDTQYF.

This clonotype was found many times. This chain joins TRBV11-1 and TRBJ1-1; D remains unclear. V lost 1 base to trimming and J lost 3 bases, with 6 bases between them. In germline, CDR1 is SGHAT, CDR2 FQDESV (reference sequence). CDR3 length: 13 amino acids. Here the CDR3 reads CASSLVRHTEAFF. CDR3 in DNA: TGTGCCAGCAGCTTAGTTCGGCACACTGAAGCTTTCTTT.

This clonotype has at least ten counts. This sequence joins TRBV7-9 and TRBJ1-1; TRBD1 is a possible D gene (5 bases). Germline V gene sequence: CDR1 SEHNR, CDR2 FQNEAQ (reference sequence). V lost 2 bases and J lost 0, with 10 bases in between. The CDR3 runs to 15 residues. The CDR3 here is CASSLNRGVNTEAFF. In nucleotides, the CDR3 is TGTGCCAGCAGCTTAAACCGGGGGGTGAACACTGAAGCTTTCTTT. Supplemented by reference TRBV7-9 and TRBJ1-1, the full variable domain reads DTGVSQNPRHKITKRGQNVTFRCDPISEHNRLYWYRQTLGQGPEFLTYFQNEAQLEKSRLLSDRFSAERPKGSFSTLEIQRTEQGDSAMYLCASSLNRGVNTEAFFGQGTRLTVV.

This clonotype was detected only a few times. The gene calls are TRBV29-1 and TRBJ1-1; 8 nucleotides agree with TRBD1. Per germline, CDR1 SQVTM and CDR2 ANQGSEA. Trimming at V came to 8 bases and at J to 0 bases, leaving 11 bases not matched to a gene. The CDR3 has 15 amino acids. The CDR3 protein is CSHSGQGSVNTEAFF. The CDR3 nucleotides read TGCAGCCATTCCGGACAGGGAAGTGTGAACACTGAAGCTTTCTTT.

This clonotype was counted many times. The genes are TRBV9 and TRBJ2-1; D remains ambiguous. The V and J ends lost 7 bases and 9 bases respectively, with 8 bases between them. The CDR3 sequence is 10 residues long. Germline V gene data show CDR1 as SGDLS and CDR2 as YYNGEE. CDR3 protein: CASGRPEQFF. The CDR3 coding sequence is TGTGCCAGCGGCCGACCTGAGCAGTTCTTC. Using reference TRBV9 and TRBJ2-1 for the parts outside the CDR3, the full variable domain is DSGVTQTPKHLITATGQRVTLRCSPRSGDLSVYWYQQSLDQGLQFLIQYYNGEERAKGNILERFSAQQFPDLHSELNLSSLELGDSALYFCASGRPEQFFGPGTRLTVL.

The table lists this clonotype with many counts. The V and J genes are TRBV11-2 and TRBJ2-3, with D possibly being TRBD2 (7 bases). Between the trimmed V and J ends, which lost 5 bases and 5 bases, there was a span of 20 bases. The CDR3 contains 16 residues. Looked up from germline, CDR1 is SGHAT and CDR2 is FQNNGV. CDR3 sequence reads: CASSATNGGLEDTQYF. The CDR3 DNA sequence: TGTGCCAGCAGCGCAACCAACGGGGGGCTTGAAGATACGCAGTATTTT.

This clonotype was counted a few times. This chain links TRBV9 with TRBJ1-1; D is undetermined. The CDR3 has 14 residues. Germline CDR1 reads SGDLS; CDR2 reads YYNGEE. V was pared by 0 bases and J by 4 bases, with 10 bases between. The CDR3 reads CASSVEPGFTEAFF. CDR3 DNA sequence: TGTGCCAGCAGCGTAGAGCCGGGTTTCACTGAAGCTTTCTTT.

This clonotype was counted a few times. The chain recombines TRBV7-6 with TRBJ1-1; TRBD1 aligns across 10 bases. CDR3 length: 14 residues. Germline trimming cut 3 bases from V and 6 bases from J; bases unmatched to any gene: 4. CDR1 is SGHVS, CDR2 FNYEAQ, per germline. The CDR3 protein is CASSLTGTGAEAFF. For the CDR3, the DNA is TGTGCCAGCAGCTTGACGGGGACAGGGGCTGAAGCTTTCTTT.

This clonotype was counted many times. The rearrangement uses TRBV5-1 and TRBJ1-1, with 7 bases lining up with TRBD1. The CDR3 runs to 16 residues. From germline, CDR1 is SGHRS and CDR2 YFSETQ. V trimming: 1 base; J trimming: 4 bases; junction bases outside the gene matches: 10. This CDR3 reads CASSLQSLTGATEAFF. The DNA of the CDR3 is TGCGCCAGCAGCTTGCAGTCACTTACAGGGGCCACTGAAGCTTTCTTT.

In its sample, this clonotype was seen many times. This chain joins TRBV28 and TRBJ1-2; TRBD1 is a possible D gene (5 bases). In germline, CDR1 is MDHEN, CDR2 SYDVKM. V shed 6 bases and J shed 4 bases, with 21 bases lying between them. There are 16 residues in the CDR3. The CDR3 sequence is CASSQPWVRDAYGYTF. CDR3 sequence (DNA): TGTGCCAGCAGCCAACCCTGGGTCCGGGACGCCTATGGCTACACCTTC.

This clonotype was counted between two and nine times. The chain has TRBV4-1 and TRBJ2-3, with 12 bases that match TRBD2. J gave up 6 bases and V 3 bases, and 13 bases lay outside the gene matches. Per germline, CDR1 MGHRA and CDR2 YSYEKL. CDR3 size: 18 residues. CDR3 loop: CASSHPGTRTSGEDTQYF. CDR3 coding DNA: TGCGCCAGCAGCCACCCTGGTACTCGGACTAGCGGGGAGGATACGCAGTATTTT.

This clonotype was counted at least ten times. The chain joins TRBV2 to TRBJ2-5, with D perhaps given as TRBD1 or TRBD2 (5 bases each). With 4 bases removed from V and 4 bases from J, the gap between germline ends came to 19 bases. There are 16 residues in the CDR3. Germline loops: CDR1 SNHLY, CDR2 FYNNEI. Written as DNA, the CDR3 is TGTGCCAGCAGTGGCAAGGCCCGGGGCGGCGGAGAGACCCAGTACTTC. Its translation: CASSGKARGGGETQYF.

This clonotype has a handful of counts. The genes are TRBV5-1 and TRBJ2-5; 7 bases are a match to TRBD2. This CDR3 contains 13 residues. The J segment lost 0 bases and the V segment lost 7 bases, leaving 3 bases of the junction unmatched. Germline CDR1 SGHRS, CDR2 YFSETQ. The CDR3 loop reads CASRTSDQETQYF. The DNA of the CDR3 is TGCGCCAGCCGAACTAGCGACCAAGAGACCCAGTACTTC.

In its sample, this clonotype was seen many times. The J gene is TRBJ2-7, the V gene TRBV6-1; TRBD1 is a possible D gene (6 bases). The V gene's germline CDR1 is MNHNS and CDR2 SASEGT. V lost 11 bases and J 2 bases, leaving 13 bases between the germline ends. This CDR3 is built from 12 residues. CDR3 residues: CARPGTTYEQYF. The CDR3 coding sequence is TGTGCCCGCCCCGGGACAACCTACGAGCAGTACTTC.

The V call is TRBV6-2 or TRBV6-3, the J call TRBJ1-6, with a weak D call TRBD1 (5 bases). V lost 6 bases, J lost 9 bases, and 12 bases lay in between. CDR3 size: 13 residues. Germline-derived CDR1 and CDR2 are MNHEY and SVGEGT. The CDR3 region is CASSLRGVSPLHF. CDR3 bases: TGTGCCAGCAGCCTGCGGGGGGTTTCACCCCTCCACTTT.